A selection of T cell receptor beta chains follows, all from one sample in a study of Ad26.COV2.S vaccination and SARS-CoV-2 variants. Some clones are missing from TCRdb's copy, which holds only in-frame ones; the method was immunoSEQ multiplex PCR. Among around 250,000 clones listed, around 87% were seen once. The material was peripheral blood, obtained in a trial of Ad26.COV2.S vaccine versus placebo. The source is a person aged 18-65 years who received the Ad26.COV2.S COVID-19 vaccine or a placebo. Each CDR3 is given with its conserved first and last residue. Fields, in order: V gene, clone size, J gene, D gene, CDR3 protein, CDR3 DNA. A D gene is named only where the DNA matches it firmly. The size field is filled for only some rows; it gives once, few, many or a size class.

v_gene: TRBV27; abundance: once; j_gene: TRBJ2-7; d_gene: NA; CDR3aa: CASSPWADSSSYEQYF; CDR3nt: TGTGCCAGCAGTCCATGGGCGGACAGCAGCTCCTACGAGCAGTACTTC
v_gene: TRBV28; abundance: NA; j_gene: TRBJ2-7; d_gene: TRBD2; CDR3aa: CASSLLGEGKPSPYEQYF; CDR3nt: TGTGCCAGCAGTTTATTGGGGGAGGGGAAGCCTTCTCCCTACGAGCAGTACTTC
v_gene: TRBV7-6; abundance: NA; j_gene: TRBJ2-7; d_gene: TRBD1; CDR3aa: CASSLSTGGAYEQYF; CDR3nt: TGTGCCAGCAGCCTCTCCACAGGGGGCGCCTACGAGCAGTACTTC
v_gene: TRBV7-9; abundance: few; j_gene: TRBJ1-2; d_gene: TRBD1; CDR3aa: CASSRGTGKGYGYTF; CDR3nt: TGTGCCAGCAGCCGAGGGACAGGGAAGGGCTATGGCTACACCTTC
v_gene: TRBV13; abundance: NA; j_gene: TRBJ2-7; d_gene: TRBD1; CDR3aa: CASSEDRRTYEQYF; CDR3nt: TGTGCCAGCAGCGAGGACAGGCGCACCTACGAGCAGTACTTC
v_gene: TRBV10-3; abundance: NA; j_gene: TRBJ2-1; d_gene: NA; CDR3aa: CATFENEQFF; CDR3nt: TGTGCCACCTTCGAGAATGAGCAGTTCTTC
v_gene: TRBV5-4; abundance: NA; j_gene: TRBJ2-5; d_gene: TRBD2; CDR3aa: CASSLALAGGPETQYF; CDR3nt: TGTGCCAGCAGCTTGGCACTAGCGGGAGGGCCAGAGACCCAGTACTTC
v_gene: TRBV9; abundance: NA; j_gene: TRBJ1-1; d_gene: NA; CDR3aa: CASSVSIIGTLANTEAFF; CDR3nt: TGTGCCAGCAGCGTATCTATCATTGGGACACTAGCGAACACTGAAGCTTTCTTT
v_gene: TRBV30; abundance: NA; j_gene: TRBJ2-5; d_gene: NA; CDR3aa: CASARGPNTQETQYF; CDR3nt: TGTGCCTCGGCGCGGGGGCCTAACACCCAAGAGACCCAGTACTTC
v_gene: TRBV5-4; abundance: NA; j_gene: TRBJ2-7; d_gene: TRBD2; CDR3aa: CASSLGTSGSYEQYF; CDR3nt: TGTGCCAGCAGCTTGGGGACTAGCGGGAGTTACGAGCAGTACTTC
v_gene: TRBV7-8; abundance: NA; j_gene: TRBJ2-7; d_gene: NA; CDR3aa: CASSLGRSLYEQYF; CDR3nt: TGTGCCAGCAGCTTAGGCAGGAGCCTCTACGAGCAGTACTTC
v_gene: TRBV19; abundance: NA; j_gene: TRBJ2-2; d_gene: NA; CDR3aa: CASIWQSTGELFF; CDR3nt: TGTGCCAGTATTTGGCAGAGCACCGGGGAGCTGTTTTTT
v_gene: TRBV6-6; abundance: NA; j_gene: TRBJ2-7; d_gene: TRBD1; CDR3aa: CASSRTGDYEQYF; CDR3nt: TGTGCCAGCAGTCGGACAGGGGACTACGAGCAGTACTTC
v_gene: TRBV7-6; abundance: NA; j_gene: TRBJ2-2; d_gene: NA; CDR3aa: CASSYLMIAANTGELFF; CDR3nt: TGTGCCAGCAGCTACCTTATGATAGCGGCAAACACCGGGGAGCTGTTTTTT
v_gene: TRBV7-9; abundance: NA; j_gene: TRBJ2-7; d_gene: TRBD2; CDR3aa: CASGRANEQYF; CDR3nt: TGTGCCAGCGGGAGGGCCAACGAGCAGTACTTC
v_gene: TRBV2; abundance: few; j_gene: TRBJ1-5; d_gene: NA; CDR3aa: CASSAPRDRAQPQHF; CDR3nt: TGTGCCAGCAGTGCCCCCAGGGACCGCGCTCAGCCCCAGCATTTT
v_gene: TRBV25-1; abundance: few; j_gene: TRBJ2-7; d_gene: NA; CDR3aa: CASSEGVAGLPYEQYF; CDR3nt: TGTGCCAGCAGTGAGGGGGTGGCAGGATTGCCCTACGAGCAGTACTTC
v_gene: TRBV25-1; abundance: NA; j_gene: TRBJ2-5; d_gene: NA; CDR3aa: CASSDVTTSRPQETQYF; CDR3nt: TGTGCCAGCAGTGATGTGACTACTTCTCGACCCCAAGAGACCCAGTACTTC
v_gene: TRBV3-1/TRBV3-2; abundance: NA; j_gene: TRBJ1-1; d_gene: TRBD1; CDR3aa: CASSQTGGLGTEAFF; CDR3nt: TGTGCCAGCAGCCAAACAGGGGGCTTGGGCACTGAAGCTTTCTTT
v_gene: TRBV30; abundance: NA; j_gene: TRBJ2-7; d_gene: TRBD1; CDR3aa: CAWKWGQTRAYEQYF; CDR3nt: TGTGCCTGGAAATGGGGACAGACGAGAGCCTACGAGCAGTACTTC
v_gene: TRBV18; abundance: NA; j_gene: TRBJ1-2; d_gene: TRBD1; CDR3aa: CASSLQTGVEGYGYTF; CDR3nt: TGTGCCAGCTCACTCCAGACAGGGGTAGAGGGCTATGGCTACACCTTC
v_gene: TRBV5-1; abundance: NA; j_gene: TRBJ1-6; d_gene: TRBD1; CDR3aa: CASRTGAGYNSPLHF; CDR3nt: TGCGCCAGCAGGACAGGGGCCGGTTATAATTCACCCCTCCACTTT
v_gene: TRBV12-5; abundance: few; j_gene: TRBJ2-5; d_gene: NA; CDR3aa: CASGLVEETQYF; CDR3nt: TGTGCTAGTGGTTTGGTGGAAGAGACCCAGTACTTC
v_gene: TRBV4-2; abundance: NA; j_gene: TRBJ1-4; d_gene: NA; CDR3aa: CASSQDPGRSEKLFF; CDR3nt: TGTGCCAGCAGCCAAGATCCGGGCCGGAGTGAAAAACTGTTTTTT
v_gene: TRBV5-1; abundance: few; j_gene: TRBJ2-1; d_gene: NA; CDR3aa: CASSEGGSYNEQFF; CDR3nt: TGCGCCAGTTCCGAGGGGGGCTCCTACAATGAGCAGTTCTTC
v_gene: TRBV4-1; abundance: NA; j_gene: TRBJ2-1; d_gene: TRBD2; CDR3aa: CASSPRLAGELGDEQFF; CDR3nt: TGCGCCAGCAGCCCGCGACTAGCGGGAGAGCTGGGAGATGAGCAGTTCTTC
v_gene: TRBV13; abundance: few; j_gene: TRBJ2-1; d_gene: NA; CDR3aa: CASSLEGSGLQNEQFF; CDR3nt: TGTGCCAGCAGCTTAGAAGGGTCTGGACTGCAAAATGAGCAGTTCTTC
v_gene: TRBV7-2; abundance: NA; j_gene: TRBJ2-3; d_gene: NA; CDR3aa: CASSSLGDTQYF; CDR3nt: TGTGCCAGCAGCTCCTTAGGGGATACGCAGTATTTT
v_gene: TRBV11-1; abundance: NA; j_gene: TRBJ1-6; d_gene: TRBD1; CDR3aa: CASSSRTGGYPPLHF; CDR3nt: TGTGCCAGCAGCTCCCGGACAGGAGGGTATCCACCCCTCCACTTT
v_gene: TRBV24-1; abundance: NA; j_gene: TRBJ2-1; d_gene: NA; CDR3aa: CATSDWRNNEQFF; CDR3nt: TGTGCCACCAGTGACTGGCGGAACAATGAGCAGTTCTTC
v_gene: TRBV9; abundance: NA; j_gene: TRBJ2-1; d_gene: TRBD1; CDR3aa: CASSLAGTGGLNEQFF; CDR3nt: TGTGCCAGCAGCCTGGCCGGGACAGGGGGCTTGAATGAGCAGTTCTTC
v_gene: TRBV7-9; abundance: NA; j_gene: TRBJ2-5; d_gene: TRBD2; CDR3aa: CASSLLAGGIETQYF; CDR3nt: TGTGCCAGCAGCTTACTAGCGGGGGGGATAGAGACCCAGTACTTC
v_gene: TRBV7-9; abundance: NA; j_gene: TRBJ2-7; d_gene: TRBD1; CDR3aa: CASSPQDRGLYEQYF; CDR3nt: TGTGCCAGCAGCCCCCAGGACAGGGGGTTATACGAGCAGTACTTC
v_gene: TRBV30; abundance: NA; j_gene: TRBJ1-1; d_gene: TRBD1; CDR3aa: CAWRTGGYTEAFF; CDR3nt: TGTGCCTGGAGGACAGGGGGCTACACTGAAGCTTTCTTT
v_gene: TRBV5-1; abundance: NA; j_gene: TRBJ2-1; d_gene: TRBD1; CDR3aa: CASSRGQNNEQFF; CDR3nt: TGCGCCAGCAGCCGGGGACAGAACAATGAGCAGTTCTTC